Listed below are T cell receptor beta chains from one sample, sequenced in a study of blood T cells in healthy people across ages. TCRdb re-analysed the 5' RACE reads in MiXCR, keeping a single row per CDR3 protein. Here the sample spans hundreds of thousands of distinct CDR3 sequences, roughly 50% being singletons. The sequenced sample was blood. The receptors come from a man aged 40-55 years in good health. Both conserved end residues are part of each CDR3. D genes are given only for firm matches. A row's size may be missing; if present it is once, few, many or a size class.

>TRBV14|TRBJ2-1|TRBD2|.|15
TGTGCCAGCAGCCCCCTAGCGGGAGTTGTCAATGAGCAGTTCTTC
CASSPLAGVVNEQFF
>TRBV12-5|TRBJ1-5|.|.|14
TGTGCTAGTGGTGGGGGGCTGGGCAATCAGCCCCAGCATTTT
CASGGGLGNQPQHF
>TRBV13|TRBJ2-7|TRBD1|.|14
TGTGCCAGCAGCTCCGACAGGGCAAGGTACGAGCAGTACTTC
CASSSDRARYEQYF
>TRBV4-1|TRBJ2-7|TRBD1|.|17
TGCGCCAGCAGCCATGAATCCGGGACAGGGTCCACCTACGAGCAGTACTTC
CASSHESGTGSTYEQYF
>TRBV15|TRBJ1-1|.|.|15
TGTGCCACCAGCAGGCCCCAGGGCCAAAACACTGAAGCTTTCTTT
CATSRPQGQNTEAFF
>TRBV9|TRBJ2-1|TRBD1|few|12
TGTGCCAGCAGCGGGACAGGGCCTGAGCAGTTCTTC
CASSGTGPEQFF
>TRBV20-1|TRBJ2-7|.|.|12
TGCAGTGCTAGGGGATTCTCCTACGAGCAGTACTTC
CSARGFSYEQYF
>TRBV9|TRBJ2-7|.|once|15
TGTGCCAGCAGCGTAGCGGGAGCGGCCTACAACGAGCAGTACTTC
CASSVAGAAYNEQYF
>TRBV12-5|TRBJ1-2|.|.|14
TGTGCTAGTGGCCGGGGCTCAGGTTTGGATGGCTACACCTTC
CASGRGSGLDGYTF
>TRBV20-1|TRBJ1-2|.|.|12
TGCAGTGCTAAGACAGCTGATTATGGCTACACCTTC
CSAKTADYGYTF
>TRBV7-8|TRBJ1-2|.|once|14
TGTGCCAGCAGCGCGCCCGGGACCAACTATGGCTACACCTTC
CASSAPGTNYGYTF
>TRBV14|TRBJ2-3|.|.|13
TGTGCCAGCAGCCAATCGGGCGCAGATACGCAGTATTTT
CASSQSGADTQYF
>TRBV7-9|TRBJ2-1|TRBD1|.|15
TGTGCCAGCAGCTTAGGGACAGGGATCGACAATGAGCAGTTCTTC
CASSLGTGIDNEQFF
>TRBV6-6|TRBJ2-3|TRBD2|.|17
TGTGCCAGCAGTTACTCCGGGTCTAGCGGAATCACAGATACGCAGTATTTT
CASSYSGSSGITDTQYF
>TRBV20-1|TRBJ2-1|.|.|13
TGCAGTGCTAGAGACCGTTCTCACAATGAGCAGTTCTTC
CSARDRSHNEQFF
>TRBV5-1|TRBJ1-6|.|once|14
TGCGCCAGCAGCTTGGGGGACGGAAATTCACCCCTCCACTTT
CASSLGDGNSPLHF
>TRBV5-1|TRBJ2-5|TRBD2|.|13
TGCGCCAGCAGCCTTGGGACTAGAGGAACCCAGTACTTC
CASSLGTRGTQYF
>TRBV14|TRBJ2-7|.|.|15
TGTGCCAGCAGCATGTCTCGGGGAAGCACCTACGAGCAGTACTTC
CASSMSRGSTYEQYF
>TRBV9|TRBJ2-7|TRBD2|.|16
TGTGCCAGCAGCGTAGACCGGGGGGGCCATGGTAATGAGCAGTACTTC
CASSVDRGGHGNEQYF
>TRBV20-1|TRBJ2-5|TRBD1|.|15
TGCAGTGCTAGGTCGACCAAGGACAGGATGGAGACCCAGTACTTC
CSARSTKDRMETQYF
>TRBV5-1|TRBJ2-3|.|few|16
TGCGCCAGCAGCTTGGACGGTAGCTTTAGCACAGATACGCAGTATTTT
CASSLDGSFSTDTQYF
>TRBV29-1|TRBJ2-1|.|.|13
TGCAGCGTTGAAGTCTCGCCTTTGAGTGAGCAGTTCTTC
CSVEVSPLSEQFF
>TRBV7-3|TRBJ2-3|.|few|15
TGTGCCAGCAGCTTCCCCGGTCCCGGCACAGATACGCAGTATTTT
CASSFPGPGTDTQYF
>TRBV3-1|TRBJ2-1|TRBD2|.|14
TGTGCCAGCAGCCAATCTAGCGGCCACAATGAGCAGTTCTTC
CASSQSSGHNEQFF
>TRBV27|TRBJ1-1|.|.|14
TGTGCCAGCAGTTTATCCCCGGTGAACACTGAAGCTTTCTTT
CASSLSPVNTEAFF
>TRBV18|TRBJ2-5|TRBD1|.|15
TGTGCCAGCTCACCACGCGACAGGGGAATAGAGACCCAGTACTTC
CASSPRDRGIETQYF
>TRBV27|TRBJ2-1|TRBD2|.|17
TGTGCCAGCAGTTTATCACAGACTAGCGGGAGTTTCAATGAGCAGTTCTTC
CASSLSQTSGSFNEQFF
>TRBV6-1|TRBJ2-5|TRBD1|.|15
TGTGCCAGCAGTGAATTAACAGGGGCCCAAGAGACCCAGTACTTC
CASSELTGAQETQYF
>TRBV20-1|TRBJ1-5|.|.|15
TGCAGTGCTAGAGATTCCGGACAGATAAATCAGCCCCAGCATTTT
CSARDSGQINQPQHF
>TRBV12-3/TRBV12-4|TRBJ1-4|.|few|14
TGTGCCAGCAGTTCCCCCGTATATGAAGAAAAACTGTTTTTT
CASSSPVYEEKLFF
>TRBV7-2|TRBJ2-1|TRBD2|.|20
TGTGCCAGCAGCTTAGTCCCCTATTGGCGGGAGGGGGGACGAGATAATGAGCAGTTCTTC
CASSLVPYWREGGRDNEQFF
>TRBV9|TRBJ2-7|.|.|14
TGTGCCAGCAGCTACCGGGACAATTCCTACGAGCAGTACTTC
CASSYRDNSYEQYF
>TRBV27|TRBJ2-7|.|.|13
TGTGCCAGCAGTGTATTCACCTCCTACGAGCAGTACTTC
CASSVFTSYEQYF
>TRBV20-1|TRBJ2-6|.|few|17
TGCAGTGCTAAAAGTCCAGGACCGGTCTCTGGGGCCAACGTCCTGACTTTC
CSAKSPGPVSGANVLTF
>TRBV6-6|TRBJ2-7|.|.|16
TGTGCCAGCAGCCGCCGCGGGCAGGTCCCCCCTACCGAGCAGTACTTC
CASSRRGQVPPTEQYF
>TRBV5-1|TRBJ2-4|.|.|18
TGCGCCAGCAGCCCGGGCTCCTATGCGGGGACGGGGAGAAACATTCAGTACTTC
CASSPGSYAGTGRNIQYF
>TRBV11-3|TRBJ2-1|.|once|13
TGTGCCAGCAGTCCCGAGGGCTGGGGAGAGCAGTTCTTC
CASSPEGWGEQFF
>TRBV4-1|TRBJ2-5|TRBD1|many|15
TGCGCCAGCAGCCAAGTTGGGACAGCTAAAGAGACCCAGTACTTC
CASSQVGTAKETQYF
>TRBV19|TRBJ1-1|.|.|13
TGTGCCAGTAGTATGCGGGGCTTCGCTGAAGCTTTCTTT
CASSMRGFAEAFF